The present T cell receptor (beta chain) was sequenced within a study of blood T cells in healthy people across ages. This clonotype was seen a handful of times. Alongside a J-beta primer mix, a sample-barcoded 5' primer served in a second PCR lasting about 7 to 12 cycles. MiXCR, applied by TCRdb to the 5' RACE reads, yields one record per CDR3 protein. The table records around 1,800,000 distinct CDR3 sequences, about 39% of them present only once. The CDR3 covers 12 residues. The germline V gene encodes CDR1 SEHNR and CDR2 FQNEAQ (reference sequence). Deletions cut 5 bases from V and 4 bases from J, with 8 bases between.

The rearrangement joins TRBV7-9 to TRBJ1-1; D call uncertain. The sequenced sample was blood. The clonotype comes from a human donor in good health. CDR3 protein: CASSPMGTEAFF. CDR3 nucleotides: TGTGCCAGCAGCCCTATGGGCACTGAAGCTTTCTTT.